This TCR beta chain came from a study of blood T cell repertoires in COVID-19. The trim removed 1 base at V and 3 bases at J, leaving 4 bases unmatched. Looked up from germline, CDR1 is SGHAT and CDR2 is FQNNGV. The CDR3 loop spans 17 amino acids. The method was immunoSEQ multiplex PCR; TCRdb's version includes in-frame clones alone and lacks a portion of them. In the table there are 250,000 to 350,000 clones, around 88% of which are singletons. Sequencing used peripheral blood. The source of this sequence is a woman aged 45-65 years with acute or convalescent COVID-19. V usage is TRBV11-2 and J usage is TRBJ2-7; the match to TRBD2 covers 15 bases. The CDR3 DNA reads as TGTGCCAGCAGCTTAGCCGCGGGACTAGCGGGAGGCTACGAGCAGTACTTC. This encodes CASSLAAGLAGGYEQYF.